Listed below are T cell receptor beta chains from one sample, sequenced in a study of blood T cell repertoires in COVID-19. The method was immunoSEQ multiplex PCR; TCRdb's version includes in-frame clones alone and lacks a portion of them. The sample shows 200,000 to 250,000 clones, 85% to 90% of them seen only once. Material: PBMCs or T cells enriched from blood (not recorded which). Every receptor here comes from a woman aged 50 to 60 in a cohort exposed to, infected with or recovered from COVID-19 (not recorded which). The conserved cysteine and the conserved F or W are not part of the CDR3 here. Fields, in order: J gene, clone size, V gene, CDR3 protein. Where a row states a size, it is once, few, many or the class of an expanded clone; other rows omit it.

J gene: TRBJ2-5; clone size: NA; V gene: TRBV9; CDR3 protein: ASSVASAYQETQY
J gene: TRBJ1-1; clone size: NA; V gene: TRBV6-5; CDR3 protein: ASTMTGATF
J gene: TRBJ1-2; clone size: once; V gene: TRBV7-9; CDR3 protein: ASSSGGTTDYGYT
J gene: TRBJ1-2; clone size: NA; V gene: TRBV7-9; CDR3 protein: ASSPQVLNYGYT
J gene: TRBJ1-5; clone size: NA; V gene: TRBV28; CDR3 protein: ASSFRLGSEPQH
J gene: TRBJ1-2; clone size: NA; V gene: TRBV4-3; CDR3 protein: ASSQGAYGYT
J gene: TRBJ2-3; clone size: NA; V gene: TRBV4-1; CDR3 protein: ASSLRLAGGTDTQY
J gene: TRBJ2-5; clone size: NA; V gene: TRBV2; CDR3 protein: ASRPLPGGIQY
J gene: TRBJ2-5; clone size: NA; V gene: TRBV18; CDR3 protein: ASSLRTGVGETQY
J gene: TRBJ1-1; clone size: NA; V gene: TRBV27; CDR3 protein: ASSRPGTADEAF
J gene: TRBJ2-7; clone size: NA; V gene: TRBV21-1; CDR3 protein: ASSNEWGGSSYEQY
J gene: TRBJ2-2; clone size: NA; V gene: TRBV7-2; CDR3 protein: ASSYTGNRGELF
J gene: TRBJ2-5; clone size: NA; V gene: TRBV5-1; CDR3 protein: ASSLQGSVQETQY
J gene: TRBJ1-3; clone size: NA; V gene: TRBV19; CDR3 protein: ASSFSGNTIY
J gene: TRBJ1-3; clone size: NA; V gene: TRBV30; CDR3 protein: AWSVGTGGFRNTIY
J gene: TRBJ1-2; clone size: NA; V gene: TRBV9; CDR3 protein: ASSPRQGVGVGYT
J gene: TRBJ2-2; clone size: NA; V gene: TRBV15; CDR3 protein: ATSTGLAGTGELF
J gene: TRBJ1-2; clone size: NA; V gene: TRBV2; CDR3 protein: ASSVGEIYGYT
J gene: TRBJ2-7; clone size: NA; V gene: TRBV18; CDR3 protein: ASSPEGHEQY
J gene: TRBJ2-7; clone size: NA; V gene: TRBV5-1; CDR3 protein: ASSLGGTSGSYEQY
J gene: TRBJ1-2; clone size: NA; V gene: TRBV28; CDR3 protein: ASSPSGTGLNYGYT
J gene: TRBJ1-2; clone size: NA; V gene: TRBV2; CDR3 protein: ASTARGNYGYT
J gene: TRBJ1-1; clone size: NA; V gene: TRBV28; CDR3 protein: ASRQGWMNTEAF
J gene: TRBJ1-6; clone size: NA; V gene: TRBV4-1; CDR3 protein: ASSQDPLNSPLH
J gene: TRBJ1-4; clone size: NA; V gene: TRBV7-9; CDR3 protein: ASSYKLGQGGGPNEKLF
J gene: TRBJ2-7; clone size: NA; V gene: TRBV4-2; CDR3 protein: ASSPDTGEQY
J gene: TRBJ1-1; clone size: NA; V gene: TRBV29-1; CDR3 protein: SVVKGLRDTEAF
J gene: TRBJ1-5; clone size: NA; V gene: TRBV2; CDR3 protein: ASSDDTGGDQPQH
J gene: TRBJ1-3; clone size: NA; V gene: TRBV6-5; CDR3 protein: ASSSADTIY
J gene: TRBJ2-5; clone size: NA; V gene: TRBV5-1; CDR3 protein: ASTGQGQLFRETQY
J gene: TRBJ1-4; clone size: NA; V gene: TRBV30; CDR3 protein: AWTLEGIIRSNEKLF
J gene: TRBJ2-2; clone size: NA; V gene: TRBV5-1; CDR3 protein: ASSLDGAGELF
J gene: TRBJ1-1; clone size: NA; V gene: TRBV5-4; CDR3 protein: ASSLAVAPGAGGSEAF
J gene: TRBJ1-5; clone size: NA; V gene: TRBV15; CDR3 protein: ATSRVTGGSQPQH
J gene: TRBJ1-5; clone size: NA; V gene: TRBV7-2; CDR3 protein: ASSLGEGQPQH
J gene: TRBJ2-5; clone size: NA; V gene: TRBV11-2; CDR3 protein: ASSLAFRETQY